This T cell receptor (beta chain) was captured by sequencing in a study of human T cells and chemical hapten exposure. Study summary: Diphenylcyclopropenone, dosed weekly to the scalp, was given to patients throughout the roughly 25-week study. 0.01% DPC was applied to the upper back in patch tests, which were read at 6 days. Per-sample TCR yields varied mainly from small pooled library volume differences. Findings and limits, study-wide: Unchanged with DPC sensitization were TCRs above 1 in 1000 frequency.

Time point specified: pre-sensitization, week 0. The treatment: therapeutic diphenylcyclopropenone sensitization with weekly scalp DPC. This clonotype was counted a few times. Its antigen is still unknown. Germline V gives CDR1 SEHNR, CDR2 FQNEAQ (reference sequence). Between the trimmed V and J ends, which lost 7 bases and 4 bases, there was a span of 16 bases. This CDR3 has 14 residues. Each CDR3 protein gets one entry after TCRdb re-called the RACE reads with MiXCR. This table holds approximately 260,000 distinct CDR3 sequences, about 8.6% found once. The chain employs TRBV7-9 and TRBJ1-2; possible D gene TRBD1, 6 bases. This specimen consisted of whole blood, obtained in connection with sensitization to the hapten diphenylcyclopropenone (DPC). The sequence was obtained from a woman aged 35 to 49 with alopecia areata. Some clones in this sample may be carry-over from other donors' samples. The CDR3 sequence is CASTNGRGVYGYTF. The CDR3, as DNA: TGTGCCAGCACTAACGGCAGGGGCGTCTATGGCTACACCTTC.